Listed here is a single T cell receptor (beta chain). The specificity of this receptor is unknown. Base qualities are not recorded, but no much larger clone differs from it by a single base. These data come from a study of blood T cell repertoires in COVID-19 (dated by TCRdb to 2020 to 2021). At the level of the whole study: Collaborator samples came from the United States, Italy and Spain and covered acute and convalescent phases of COVID-19. HLA class I and class II types, where available, came from metadata supplied by the sample provider rather than from assay-based typing. The prospective study material was composed of cDNA or gDNA derived from T cells, B-cell-depleted T cells, or PBMCs. The repertoires were released in a freely available public database intended as a resource for research on the immune response to SARS-CoV-2. The samples were drawn from the first 160 participants of the ongoing ImmuneRACE study and from 950 to 1,500 subjects provided by 6 global collaborators. Sample metadata almost always included a de-identified subject ID, COVID-19 status, age in years and sex. The dataset comprised deeply sampled blood TCRbeta repertoires from subjects exposed to, actively infected with, or recovered from COVID-19. Overall study results and their limits: Clinical and demographic metadata were provided uncurated, with the amount varying by source and participant.

Participants in the prospective study were enrolled through a virtual design, were aged 18 to 89 years, and lived in about two dozen United States geographic areas. In the prospective study, participants were assigned to cohorts based on the clinical history participants reported in a screening survey and a study questionnaire. Exposed participants had been in contact with someone with a PCR-confirmed or clinician-diagnosed COVID-19 case within 2 weeks of study entry. Each participant in the prospective study had whole blood, serum and a nasopharyngeal or oropharyngeal swab collected by mobile phlebotomists. Prospective study participants could optionally give additional blood draws and questionnaires over an approximately 2-month period. Prospective study blood samples were shipped either frozen or at room temperature before DNA extraction. The junction carries 14 bases between V and J, which are trimmed by 3 bases and 5 bases respectively. CDR3 length: 13 amino acids, cysteine to phenylalanine. Only CDR3 DNA remains: 39 bases, in frame from the first base. The CDR1 and CDR2 encoded by the germline V gene (reference sequence) are GTSNPN and SVGIG.

TCRbeta CDR3 regions were amplified from genomic DNA using the immunoSEQ Assay, a bias-controlled multiplex PCR. The study's processing was this. The number of nucleated cells in each sample was estimated from the amplification of reference gene primers within the assay. To quantify the absolute abundance of each unique TCRbeta CDR3 rearrangement, sequence reads were collapsed and filtered. For each sample, productive Simpson clonality was calculated as the square root of Simpson's diversity index over productive rearrangements. TCRdb took over this immuneACCESS table, retaining in-frame rearrangements with V and J assigned. Such tables are incomplete; in checked studies, under half of the missing clones stem from an unresolved V gene, and the remainder is unexplained. The V and J calls and the clone size are those of that table, but D and trimming were determined from the DNA. The sample profile shows fewer than 250,000 clones; about 90% of them were found once. The ten largest account for under 4.5% of the sample.

This TCR came from a woman aged 30 to 39 who had been exposed to COVID-19. The sequenced material came from PBMCs or T cells enriched from blood (not recorded which). The receptor chain draws on TRBV30 and TRBJ2-7; the D gene is possibly TRBD2, with 5 bases matching. Here the CDR3 is given as CAWSPRVLDEQYF. The sequence in DNA is TGTGCCTGGAGCCCGCGGGTCTTGGACGAGCAGTACTTC.